Only a few counts were recorded for the clone carrying this T cell receptor (beta chain). Its antigen is unknown. Looked up from germline, CDR1 is LGHNT and CDR2 is FRNRAP. The V end was cut by 1 base, the J end by 0 bases, with 16 bases between. This CDR3 has 17 residues. This sample is part of a study of OX40 agonist ivuxolimab in advanced cancers. Study-wide results and caveats: The study observed clonal expansion of CD4+ and CD8+ blood T cells by week 6 at 0.1 to 3.0 mg/kg.

Clones were sequenced by immunoSEQ multiplex PCR, and TCRdb holds only the in-frame ones, with some missing. Here the sample spans around 94,000 clones, 91% being singletons. Blood sampling took place at baseline, cycle 4 day 1, and cycle 7 day 1. The TCR was taken from an adult with an advanced solid tumor such as melanoma, head and neck, liver or kidney cancer. The sequencing used CD4+ or CD8+ T cells sorted from blood, collected in a trial of the OX40 agonist ivuxolimab. The chain couples TRBV12-5 to TRBJ2-7; TRBD1 might be the D (6 bases). The CDR3 DNA reads TGTGCTAGTGGTTTGGATGGGGGCATAGGGAGCTCCTACGAGCAGTACTTC. The encoded protein is CASGLDGGIGSSYEQYF.